Listed below are T cell receptor beta chains from one sample, sequenced in a study of CD8 T cells in Susac syndrome. TCRdb re-analysed the immunoSEQ multiplex PCR reads in MiXCR, keeping a single row per CDR3 protein. The table has about 130,000 distinct CDR3 sequences, about 95% seen once; the top ten hold around 0.078%. The sample consisted of CD4+ T cells from PBMCs. The receptors here all came from a human donor in good health. The CDR3 runs from the conserved cysteine through the conserved F or W. D genes are given only for firm matches. Clone sizes are given selectively: once, few, many, or a class where the clone is expanded.

len: 14
j_gene: TRBJ1-1
v_gene: TRBV12-3/TRBV12-4
d_gene: TRBD1
abundance: NA
CDR3aa: CASSFQGVNTEAFF
CDR3nt: TGTGCCAGCAGTTTTCAGGGGGTGAACACTGAAGCTTTCTTT

len: 15
j_gene: TRBJ1-2
v_gene: TRBV2
d_gene: TRBD1
abundance: NA
CDR3aa: CASSDGTGEGYGYTF
CDR3nt: TGTGCCAGCAGTGACGGGACAGGGGAGGGCTATGGCTACACCTTC

len: 11
j_gene: TRBJ2-7
v_gene: TRBV7-2
d_gene: NA
abundance: few
CDR3aa: CASSPRYEQYF
CDR3nt: TGTGCCAGCAGCCCTCGCTACGAGCAGTACTTC

len: 15
j_gene: TRBJ2-5
v_gene: TRBV5-6
d_gene: TRBD2
abundance: NA
CDR3aa: CASSSQGSGGETQYF
CDR3nt: TGTGCCAGCAGCTCGCAGGGCTCGGGGGGAGAGACCCAGTACTTC

len: 13
j_gene: TRBJ2-2
v_gene: TRBV2
d_gene: TRBD1
abundance: once
CDR3aa: CASRGQGGGELFF
CDR3nt: TGTGCCAGCAGGGGACAGGGGGGCGGGGAGCTGTTTTTT

len: 13
j_gene: TRBJ1-1
v_gene: TRBV30
d_gene: NA
abundance: NA
CDR3aa: CAWNAARGTEAFF
CDR3nt: TGTGCCTGGAACGCGGCCCGAGGCACTGAAGCTTTCTTT

len: 14
j_gene: TRBJ2-3
v_gene: TRBV20-1
d_gene: NA
abundance: NA
CDR3aa: CSARRGPSTDTQYF
CDR3nt: TGCAGTGCTAGGCGGGGACCTAGCACAGATACGCAGTATTTT

len: 17
j_gene: TRBJ2-1
v_gene: TRBV7-9
d_gene: TRBD2
abundance: NA
CDR3aa: CASSPPGLAGGWNEQFF
CDR3nt: TGTGCCAGCAGCCCCCCGGGGCTAGCGGGAGGTTGGAATGAGCAGTTCTTC

len: 15
j_gene: TRBJ1-6
v_gene: TRBV29-1
d_gene: TRBD1
abundance: NA
CDR3aa: CSVRQGAEYNSPLHF
CDR3nt: TGCAGCGTTCGACAGGGGGCAGAGTATAATTCACCCCTCCACTTT

len: 13
j_gene: TRBJ2-1
v_gene: TRBV29-1
d_gene: TRBD2
abundance: NA
CDR3aa: CSVALAGGLEQFF
CDR3nt: TGCAGCGTCGCACTAGCGGGGGGCCTGGAGCAGTTCTTC